The rows below give T cell receptor beta chains drawn from one sample of a study of Graves' ophthalmopathy and Graves' hyperthyroidism. Each CDR3 protein is one row after TCRdb ran MiXCR on the multiplex PCR reads. The sample holds approximately 460,000 distinct CDR3 sequences, over 13% seen once. What was sequenced was blood. These receptors all stem from a woman in her thirties with Graves' ophthalmopathy. Each CDR3 is given with its conserved first and last residue. A D gene is named only where the DNA matches it firmly. Clone size is stated in some rows and not others, as once, few, many or a class when expanded.

V: TRBV20-1
J: TRBJ2-5
size: many
D: .
DNA: TGCAGTGCTAGACGCGGGGCGGAGGCGGAGACCCAGTACTTC
CDR3: CSARRGAEAETQYF

V: TRBV5-1
J: TRBJ1-2
size: many
D: .
DNA: TGCGCCAGCAGCTTGGAAGGGTTATGGGAGAACTATGGCTACACCTTC
CDR3: CASSLEGLWENYGYTF

V: TRBV12-3/TRBV12-4
J: TRBJ2-5
size: many
D: .
DNA: TGTGCCAGCAGTCCCAACAGGTTGGTGGGTGGTGCGAAGACCCAGTACTTC
CDR3: CASSPNRLVGGAKTQYF

V: TRBV6-1
J: TRBJ2-2
size: .
D: TRBD1
DNA: TGTGCCAGCAGCTTTCCCCCGGGACAGGGGTTGACCGGGGAGCTGTTTTTT
CDR3: CASSFPPGQGLTGELFF

V: TRBV6-1
J: TRBJ1-2
size: many
D: TRBD1
DNA: TGTGCCAGCAGAACACGGACAGGGACTAACTATGGCTACACCTTC
CDR3: CASRTRTGTNYGYTF

V: TRBV28
J: TRBJ2-4
size: many
D: .
DNA: TGTGCCAGCAGTCTGGCCAAAAACATTCAGTACTTC
CDR3: CASSLAKNIQYF

V: TRBV5-1
J: TRBJ1-1
size: many
D: .
DNA: TGCGCCAGCAGCTTGGAGGGGCCGAGCACTGAAGCTTTCTTT
CDR3: CASSLEGPSTEAFF

V: TRBV6-1
J: TRBJ2-7
size: many
D: .
DNA: TGTGCCAGCAGGAACGTCCGGGACTTGAACCGCTACGAGCAGTACTTC
CDR3: CASRNVRDLNRYEQYF

V: TRBV20-1
J: TRBJ2-7
size: many
D: .
DNA: TGCAGTGCTTGGGACTACGAGCAGTACTTC
CDR3: CSAWDYEQYF

V: TRBV6-5
J: TRBJ1-2
size: .
D: .
DNA: TGTGCCAGCAGTTACCATCCGGGCAGGTCTAACTATGGCTACACCTTC
CDR3: CASSYHPGRSNYGYTF

V: TRBV5-1
J: TRBJ2-2
size: many
D: TRBD2
DNA: TGCGCCAGCAGCTTGGGGGCGGGAGTGGAGACCGGGGAGCTGTTTTTT
CDR3: CASSLGAGVETGELFF

V: TRBV7-3
J: TRBJ2-2
size: many
D: .
DNA: TGTGCCAGCAACTTGGGAACCGGGGAGCTGTTTTTT
CDR3: CASNLGTGELFF

V: TRBV10-3
J: TRBJ2-7
size: many
D: .
DNA: TGTGCCATCAGTGGAGGAGAAGGTAGCTCCTACGAGCAGTACTTC
CDR3: CAISGGEGSSYEQYF

V: TRBV29-1
J: TRBJ1-1
size: many
D: .
DNA: TGCAGCGTTGTCGGAGTTAAGAGAACGAACACTGAAGCTTTCTTT
CDR3: CSVVGVKRTNTEAFF

V: TRBV5-1
J: TRBJ1-1
size: few
D: TRBD1
DNA: TGCGCCAGCAGCTTGTACAGGGGGCTCACTGAAGCTTTCTTT
CDR3: CASSLYRGLTEAFF

V: TRBV20-1
J: TRBJ1-2
size: .
D: TRBD1
DNA: TGCAGTGCTAGAATAGGGACAGGACCCTATGGCTACACCTTC
CDR3: CSARIGTGPYGYTF

V: TRBV12-3/TRBV12-4
J: TRBJ1-1
size: many
D: TRBD1
DNA: TGTGCCAGCAGTTTTAGGGACAGCAACACTGAAGCTTTCTTT
CDR3: CASSFRDSNTEAFF

V: TRBV6-4
J: TRBJ2-2
size: many
D: .
DNA: TGTGCCAGCAGTGACGGTGACACCGGGGAGCTGTTTTTT
CDR3: CASSDGDTGELFF

V: TRBV30
J: TRBJ1-5
size: .
D: .
DNA: TGTGCCTGGGTCGCCGGAACCAATCAGCCCCAGCATTTT
CDR3: CAWVAGTNQPQHF

V: TRBV4-1
J: TRBJ2-5
size: many
D: .
DNA: TGCGCCAGCAGCCAAGATATGACTGAACAAGAGACCCAGTACTTC
CDR3: CASSQDMTEQETQYF

V: TRBV7-2
J: TRBJ2-3
size: many
D: TRBD2
DNA: TGTGCCAGCAGCTTAGCCCCAATCACTCGGGACTACACAGATACGCAGTATTTT
CDR3: CASSLAPITRDYTDTQYF

V: TRBV4-2
J: TRBJ2-7
size: many
D: .
DNA: TGTGCCAGCAGCCAAGAAGGCGACTCCGAGCAGTACTTC
CDR3: CASSQEGDSEQYF

V: TRBV11-2
J: TRBJ2-7
size: .
D: .
DNA: TGTGCCAGCAGCCGGCGCCTTACAGCGGCGGATGAGTACGAGCAGTACTTC
CDR3: CASSRRLTAADEYEQYF

V: TRBV30
J: TRBJ2-4
size: few
D: TRBD1
DNA: TGTGCCTGGAGAGCGGACAGGGCTCTGGACATTAAGTACTTC
CDR3: CAWRADRALDIKYF

V: TRBV7-2
J: TRBJ2-7
size: many
D: TRBD2
DNA: TGTGCCAGCAGCCAAAGCGGGGTCTCCTACGAGCAGTACTTC
CDR3: CASSQSGVSYEQYF

V: TRBV29-1
J: TRBJ2-5
size: many
D: .
DNA: TGCAGCGTTGAACGCGCATCCCAAGAGACCCAGTACTTC
CDR3: CSVERASQETQYF

V: TRBV13
J: TRBJ1-2
size: .
D: .
DNA: TGTGCCAACGGCAGGGCTAACTATGGCTACACCTTC
CDR3: CANGRANYGYTF

V: TRBV7-7
J: TRBJ2-2
size: .
D: TRBD2
DNA: TGTGCTAGCAGCCCCTTAACTAGCGCGAACACCGGGGAGCTGTTTTTT
CDR3: CASSPLTSANTGELFF

V: TRBV11-2
J: TRBJ1-6
size: many
D: .
DNA: TGTGCCAGCAGCTGGGGTGGAAATTCACCCCTCCACTTT
CDR3: CASSWGGNSPLHF

V: TRBV12-3/TRBV12-4
J: TRBJ1-2
size: many
D: .
DNA: TGTGCCAGCAGCCCAAAGGTCGGGGCATATGGCTACACCTTC
CDR3: CASSPKVGAYGYTF

V: TRBV6-2/TRBV6-3
J: TRBJ2-2
size: many
D: TRBD2
DNA: TGTGCCAGCAGTTACCAACTAGCGGGGATTACCGGGGAGCTGTTTTTT
CDR3: CASSYQLAGITGELFF

V: TRBV20-1
J: TRBJ2-7
size: many
D: .
DNA: TGCAGTGCTAGTTCAGAGAATCTTTACGAGCAGTACTTC
CDR3: CSASSENLYEQYF

V: TRBV6-1
J: TRBJ1-1
size: many
D: .
DNA: TGTGCCAGCAGTGCCGATTTGGGTGGCACTGAAGCTTTCTTT
CDR3: CASSADLGGTEAFF

V: TRBV12-3/TRBV12-4
J: TRBJ2-6
size: .
D: .
DNA: TGTGCCAGCAGTACAGGCACCCTCTCTGGGGCCAACGTCCTGACTTTC
CDR3: CASSTGTLSGANVLTF

V: TRBV30
J: TRBJ2-5
size: many
D: .
DNA: TGTGCCTGGAGTCCCCATGGGCGGGGCCAAGAGACCCAGTACTTC
CDR3: CAWSPHGRGQETQYF

V: TRBV28
J: TRBJ1-5
size: once
D: .
DNA: TGTGCCAGCAGCCCCGGTCGGCCAAATCAGCCCCAGCATTTT
CDR3: CASSPGRPNQPQHF

V: TRBV6-1
J: TRBJ2-6
size: many
D: .
DNA: TGTGCCAGCAGCTTGTCAGCCCTTTCTGGGGCCAACGTCCTGACTTTC
CDR3: CASSLSALSGANVLTF

V: TRBV11-2
J: TRBJ2-5
size: many
D: .
DNA: TGTGCCAGCAGTAAAAGGGGAGAGACCCAGTACTTC
CDR3: CASSKRGETQYF

V: TRBV3-1
J: TRBJ1-1
size: many
D: .
DNA: TGTGCCAGCAGCCACAGGGAGGTCAGTCTAGCTTTCTTT
CDR3: CASSHREVSLAFF

V: TRBV5-1
J: TRBJ1-2
size: many
D: .
DNA: TGCGCCAGTGGGACTTCCGAGGGCAATGGCTACACCTTC
CDR3: CASGTSEGNGYTF

V: TRBV15
J: TRBJ1-5
size: .
D: TRBD1
DNA: TGTGCCACCAGCAGAAAGCGTACAGGGGGAAATCAGCCCCAGCATTTT
CDR3: CATSRKRTGGNQPQHF

V: TRBV24-1
J: TRBJ1-5
size: many
D: TRBD1
DNA: TGTGCCACCAGTGCCCTCGGACAGGAGGATCAGCTTAGCAATCAGCCCCAGCATTTT
CDR3: CATSALGQEDQLSNQPQHF

V: TRBV11-2
J: TRBJ2-7
size: many
D: .
DNA: TGTGCCAGCAGCCCCCTTAGGCAGACCTACGAGCAGTACTTC
CDR3: CASSPLRQTYEQYF

V: TRBV28
J: TRBJ1-5
size: many
D: .
DNA: TGTGCCAGCAGCCGGGGCAGGGCGGGCAATCAGCCCCAGCATTTT
CDR3: CASSRGRAGNQPQHF

V: TRBV29-1
J: TRBJ1-1
size: many
D: .
DNA: TGCAGCGAAAATCGGGGGAACACTGAAGCTTTCTTT
CDR3: CSENRGNTEAFF

V: TRBV4-1
J: TRBJ2-7
size: few
D: .
DNA: TGCGCCAGCAGCCAGCCGACAGGTAGAGTCTACGAGCAGTACTTC
CDR3: CASSQPTGRVYEQYF

V: TRBV6-1
J: TRBJ1-2
size: few
D: .
DNA: TGTGCCAGCATCGGGCCTAACTATGGCTACACCTTC
CDR3: CASIGPNYGYTF

V: TRBV7-9
J: TRBJ1-6
size: few
D: .
DNA: TGTGCCAGCAGCTCCCTGGGGGAGAGAGGGAATTCACCCCTCCACTTT
CDR3: CASSSLGERGNSPLHF